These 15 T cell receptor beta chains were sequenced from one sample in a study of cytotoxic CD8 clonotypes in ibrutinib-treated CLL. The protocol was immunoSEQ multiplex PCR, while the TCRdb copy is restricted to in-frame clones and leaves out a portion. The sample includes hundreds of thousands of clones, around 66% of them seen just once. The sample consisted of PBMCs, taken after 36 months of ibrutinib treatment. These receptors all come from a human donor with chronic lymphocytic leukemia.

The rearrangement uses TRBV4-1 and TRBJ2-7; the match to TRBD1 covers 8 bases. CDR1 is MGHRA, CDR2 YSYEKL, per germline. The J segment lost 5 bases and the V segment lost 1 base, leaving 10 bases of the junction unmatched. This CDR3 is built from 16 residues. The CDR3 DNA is TGCGCCAGCAGCCAAGGGGGCGCAGGGGGCTACGACGAGCAGTACTTC. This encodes CASSQGGAGGYDEQYF.

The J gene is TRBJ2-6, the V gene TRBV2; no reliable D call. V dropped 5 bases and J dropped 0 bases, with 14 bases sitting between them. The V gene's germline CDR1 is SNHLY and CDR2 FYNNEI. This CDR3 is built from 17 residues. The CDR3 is CASSSPTSGSGANVLTF. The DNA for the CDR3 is TGTGCCAGCAGTTCGCCGACCTCGGGCTCTGGGGCCAACGTCCTGACTTTC.

CDR3: CASSLRGLAGVNEQFF. CDR3 in DNA: TGTGCCAGCAGCTTACGGGGACTAGCGGGAGTTAATGAGCAGTTCTTC. The gene calls are TRBV7-8 and TRBJ2-1; 14 nucleotides align to TRBD2. With 2 bases clipped from V and 7 bases from J, the junction kept 4 bases outside the gene matches. Germline assignment: CDR1 SGHVS and CDR2 FQNEAQ. This CDR3 comprises 16 residues.

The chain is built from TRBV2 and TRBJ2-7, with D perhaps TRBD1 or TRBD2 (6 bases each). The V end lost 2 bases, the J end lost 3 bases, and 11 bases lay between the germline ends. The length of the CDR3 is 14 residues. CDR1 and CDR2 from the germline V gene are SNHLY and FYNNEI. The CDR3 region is CASSENRGHYEQYF. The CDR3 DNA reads TGTGCCAGCAGTGAAAACCGGGGGCACTACGAGCAGTACTTC.

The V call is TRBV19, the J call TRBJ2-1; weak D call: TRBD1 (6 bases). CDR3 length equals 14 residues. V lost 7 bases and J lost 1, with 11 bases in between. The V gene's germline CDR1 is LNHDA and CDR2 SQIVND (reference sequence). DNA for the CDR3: TGTGCCAGTACCCGGACAGTTTCCTACAATGAGCAGTTCTTC. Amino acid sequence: CASTRTVSYNEQFF. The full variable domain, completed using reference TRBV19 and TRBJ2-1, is DGGITQSPKYLFRKEGQNVTLSCEQNLNHDAMYWYRQDPGQGLRLIYYSQIVNDFQKGDIAEGYSVSREKKESFPLTVTSAQKNPTAFYLCASTRTVSYNEQFFGPGTRLTVL.

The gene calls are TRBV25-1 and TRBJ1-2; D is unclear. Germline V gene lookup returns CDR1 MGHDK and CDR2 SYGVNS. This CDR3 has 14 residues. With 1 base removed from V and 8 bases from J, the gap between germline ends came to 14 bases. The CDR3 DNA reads TGTGCCAGCAGTGAATTCGAGGGATCGTACGGCTACACCTTC. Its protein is CASSEFEGSYGYTF.

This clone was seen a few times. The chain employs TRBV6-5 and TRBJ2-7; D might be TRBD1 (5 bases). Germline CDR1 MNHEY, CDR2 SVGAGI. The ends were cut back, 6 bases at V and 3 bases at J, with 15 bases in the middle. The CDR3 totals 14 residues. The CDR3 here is CASRPLDTDYEQYF. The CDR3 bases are TGTGCCAGCAGACCCCTGGACACAGACTACGAGCAGTACTTC.

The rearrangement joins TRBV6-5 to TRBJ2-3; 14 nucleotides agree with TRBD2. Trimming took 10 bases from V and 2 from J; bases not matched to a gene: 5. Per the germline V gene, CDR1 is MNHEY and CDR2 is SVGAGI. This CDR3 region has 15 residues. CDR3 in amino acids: CATSTSGGATDTQYF. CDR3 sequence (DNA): TGTGCCACTTCGACTAGCGGGGGGGCCACAGATACGCAGTATTTT.

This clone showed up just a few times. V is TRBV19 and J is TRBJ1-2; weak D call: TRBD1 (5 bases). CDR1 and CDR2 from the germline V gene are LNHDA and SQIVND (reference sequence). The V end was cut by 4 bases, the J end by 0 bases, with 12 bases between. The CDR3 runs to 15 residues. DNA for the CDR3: TGTGCCAGTAGTAGGACCGACAGACCTAACTATGGCTACACCTTC. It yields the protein CASSRTDRPNYGYTF.

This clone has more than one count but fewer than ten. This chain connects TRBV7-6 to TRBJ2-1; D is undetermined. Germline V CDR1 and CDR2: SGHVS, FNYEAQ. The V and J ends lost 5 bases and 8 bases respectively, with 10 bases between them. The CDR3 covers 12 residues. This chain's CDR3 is CASSPRSDEQFF. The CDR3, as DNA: TGTGCCAGCAGCCCGAGAAGCGATGAGCAGTTCTTC.

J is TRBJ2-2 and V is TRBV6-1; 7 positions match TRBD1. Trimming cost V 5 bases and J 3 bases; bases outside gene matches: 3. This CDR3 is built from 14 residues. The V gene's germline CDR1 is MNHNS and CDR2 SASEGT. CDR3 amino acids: CASSLGTDTGELFF. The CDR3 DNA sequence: TGTGCCAGCAGTCTTGGGACAGACACCGGGGAGCTGTTTTTT.

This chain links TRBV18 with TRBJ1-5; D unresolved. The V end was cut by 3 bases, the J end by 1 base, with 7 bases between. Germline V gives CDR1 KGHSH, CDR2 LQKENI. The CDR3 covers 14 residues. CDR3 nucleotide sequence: TGTGCCAGCTCACCGAGCCGGAGCAATCAGCCCCAGCATTTT. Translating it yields CASSPSRSNQPQHF. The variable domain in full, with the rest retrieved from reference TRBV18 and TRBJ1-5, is NAGVMQNPRHLVRRRGQEARLRCSPMKGHSHVYWYRQLPEEGLKFMVYLQKENIIDESGMPKERFSAEFPKEGPSILRIQQVVRGDSAAYFCASSPSRSNQPQHFGDGTRLSIL.

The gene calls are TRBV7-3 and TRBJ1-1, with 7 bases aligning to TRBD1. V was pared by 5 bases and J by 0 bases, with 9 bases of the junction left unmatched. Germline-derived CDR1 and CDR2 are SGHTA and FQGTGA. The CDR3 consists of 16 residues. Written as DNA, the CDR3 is TGTGCCAGCAGCCCAACCGGGACAGTGCTGAACACTGAAGCTTTCTTT. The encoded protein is CASSPTGTVLNTEAFF.

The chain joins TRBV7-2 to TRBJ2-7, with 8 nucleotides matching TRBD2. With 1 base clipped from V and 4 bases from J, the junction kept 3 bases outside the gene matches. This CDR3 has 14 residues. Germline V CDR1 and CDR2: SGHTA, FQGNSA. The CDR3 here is CASSLEAGEYEQYF. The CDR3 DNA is TGTGCCAGCAGCTTAGAAGCGGGGGAGTACGAGCAGTACTTC.

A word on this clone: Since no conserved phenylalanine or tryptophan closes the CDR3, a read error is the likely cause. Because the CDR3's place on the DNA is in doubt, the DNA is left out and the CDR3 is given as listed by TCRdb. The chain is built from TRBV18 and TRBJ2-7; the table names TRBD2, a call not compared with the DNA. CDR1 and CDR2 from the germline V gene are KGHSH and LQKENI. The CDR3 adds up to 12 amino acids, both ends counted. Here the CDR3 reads CASSTRTSGRMI.